This TCR beta chain is from a study of blood T cell repertoires in COVID-19. Looking at the study overall: Samples taken during acute and convalescent COVID-19 were collected in the United States, Italy and Spain.

Cohort 3 donors counted as recovered after two negative PCRs, clearance, or resolved symptoms. Clones were read by immunoSEQ multiplex PCR, and TCRdb kept only the in-frame ones, dropping some. The table shows some 300,000 clones, with over 75% occurring only once. The germline V gene has CDR1 SGHVS and CDR2 FQNEAQ. The V segment lost 5 bases and the J segment 2 bases; nucleotides outside the gene matches: 3. CDR3 length equals 14 residues. This sequence was found in a man aged 30-40 years who had recovered from COVID-19. Sequenced sample: PBMCs or T cells enriched from blood (not recorded which). The chain couples TRBV7-8 to TRBJ1-3, with 7 bases that match TRBD1. The CDR3 DNA reads as TGTGCCAGCAGCGACGGACAGGCTGGAAACACCATATATTTT. It specifies CASSDGQAGNTIYF.